The 27 T cell receptor beta chains in this list originate from one sample, sequenced in a study of blood T cells in healthy people across ages. A sample-barcoded 5' primer and a J-beta primer mix were used in a second PCR of roughly 7 to 11 cycles. Each CDR3 protein gets one entry after TCRdb re-called the 5' RACE reads with MiXCR. The repertoire includes fewer than 800,000 distinct CDR3 sequences, around 49% of them detected once, and around a third sits in the top ten. Sequencing used blood. The receptors were sampled from a woman in her fifties or sixties in good health.

This clonotype was observed a few times. The V gene is TRBV3-1, the J gene TRBJ2-2; 10 bases map to TRBD1. V dropped 4 bases and J dropped 7; count of bases not matched to a gene: 6. Germline loops: CDR1 LGHDT, CDR2 YNNKEL (reference sequence). The CDR3 runs 15 residues. CDR3 sequence: CASSRTGQGIGELFF. For the CDR3, the DNA is TGTGCCAGCAGCCGGACGGGACAGGGGATCGGGGAGCTGTTTTTT. Together with reference TRBV3-1 and TRBJ2-2, the CDR3 gives the full variable domain: DTAVSQTPKYLVTQMGNDKSIKCEQNLGHDTMYWYKQDSKKFLKIMFSYNNKELIINETVPNRFSPKSPDKAHLNLHINSLELGDSAVYFCASSRTGQGIGELFFGEGSRLTVL.

The chain employs TRBV20-1 and TRBJ2-1; TRBD2 aligns across 12 bases. The CDR3 is 15 residues long. From germline, CDR1 is DFQATT and CDR2 SNEGSKA (reference sequence). The V segment lost 6 bases and the J segment 0 bases; nucleotides outside the gene matches: 3. The CDR3 loop reads CSARTSGASYNEQFF. The CDR3 DNA is TGCAGTGCCCGGACTAGCGGGGCCTCCTACAATGAGCAGTTCTTC.

This sequence joins TRBV27 and TRBJ2-7; TRBD2 matches 9 bases. J was trimmed by 7 bases and V by 8 bases; bases with no gene match: 9. The germline V gene encodes CDR1 MNHEY and CDR2 SMNVEV (reference sequence). The CDR3 has 13 amino acids. The CDR3 loop reads CASAGGPYNEQYF. The CDR3 nucleotides read TGTGCCAGCGCGGGAGGGCCCTACAATGAGCAGTACTTC.

Here the CDR3 reads CASSFRVNAAYEQYF. In nucleotides, the CDR3 is TGTGCCAGCAGTTTCCGTGTCAACGCGGCCTACGAGCAGTACTTC. The rearrangement links TRBV12-3 or TRBV12-4 to TRBJ2-7, with unresolved D. This CDR3 has 15 amino acids. Trimming shortened V by 3 bases and J by 2 bases, and 14 bases separated the two germline ends.

The chain links TRBV7-2 to TRBJ1-2; perhaps TRBD1 as D (6 bases). This CDR3 region has 13 residues. In germline, CDR1 is SGHTA, CDR2 FQGNSA. Trimming shortened V by 1 base and J by 7 bases, and 10 bases separated the two germline ends. The CDR3 here is CASSLGGLFGYTF. The DNA for the CDR3 is TGTGCCAGCAGCTTAGGGGGGCTGTTTGGCTACACCTTC.

This clonotype came up many times. The chain carries TRBV27 and TRBJ2-7, with D perhaps being TRBD1 or TRBD2 (5 bases each). Germline loops: CDR1 MNHEY, CDR2 SMNVEV (reference sequence). This CDR3 is 13 amino acids long. V was trimmed by 6 bases and J by 0 bases, leaving 9 bases between them. Here the CDR3 reads CASSGDRSYEQYF. The DNA of the CDR3 is TGTGCCAGCAGCGGGGACCGCTCCTACGAGCAGTACTTC.

The genes are TRBV4-3 and TRBJ2-3; 9 nucleotides match TRBD2. The germline V gene encodes CDR1 LGHNA and CDR2 YSLEER. V was clipped by 3 bases and J by 2 bases; unmatched bases: 3. The CDR3 is 15 residues long. Here the CDR3 reads CASSHQREDTDTQYF. CDR3 in DNA: TGCGCCAGCAGCCACCAGCGGGAGGACACAGATACGCAGTATTTT.

In this sample, this clonotype turned up a few times. The chain recombines TRBV7-2 with TRBJ2-7; D is unresolved. The CDR3 extends over 14 amino acids. Germline CDR1 and CDR2: SGHTA and FQGNSA. V lost 4 bases and J lost 5, with 15 bases in between. CDR3 bases: TGTGCCAGCAGCTCGAGGCCCATAGTCGACGAGCAGTACTTC. Its translation: CASSSRPIVDEQYF.

V usage is TRBV10-3 and J usage is TRBJ2-5, with 9 positions matching TRBD2. Near its end, the DNA agrees better with TRBJ2-7, so the J call may be wrong. Germline V lookup: CDR1 ENHRY, CDR2 SYGVKD. This CDR3 spans 15 amino acids. CDR3 in DNA: TGTGCCATCCGAGGGCGGGAGGGTCCTTCCTACGAGCAGTACTTC. It is translated as CAIRGREGPSYEQYF.

This clonotype showed up just once. V and J are TRBV28 and TRBJ1-5, with 9 bases aligning to TRBD1. The CDR3 spans 14 residues. The V gene's germline CDR1 is MDHEN and CDR2 SYDVKM. V gave up 4 bases and J gave up 5 bases; unmatched junction bases: 3. The CDR3 reads CASSSGTGYQPQHF. The CDR3 DNA is TGTGCCAGCAGTTCCGGGACAGGGTATCAGCCCCAGCATTTT.

There are a few counts of this clonotype. The J gene is TRBJ1-2, the V gene TRBV25-1; weak D call: TRBD1 (6 bases). Germline V gene data show CDR1 as MGHDK and CDR2 as SYGVNS. The ends were cut back, 8 bases at V and 9 bases at J, with 13 bases in the middle. CDR3 length equals 11 residues. CDR3: CASFLRGSYTF. The CDR3 region has the DNA TGTGCCAGCTTTCTCAGGGGTAGCTACACCTTC.

This chain uses TRBV20-1 with TRBJ2-3; tentatively, D is TRBD2 (6 bases). The germline V gene encodes CDR1 DFQATT and CDR2 SNEGSKA (reference sequence). The V end was cut by 1 base, the J end by 9 bases, with 14 bases between. The CDR3 runs to 13 residues. CDR3 in amino acids: CSARASGPTTQYF. CDR3 sequence (DNA): TGCAGTGCTAGAGCCAGCGGGCCTACGACGCAGTATTTT.

The chain combines TRBV12-3 or TRBV12-4 with TRBJ2-7, with 8 bases aligning to TRBD1. Trimming removed 4 bases from V and 5 bases from J; junction bases left unmatched: 16. The CDR3 extends over 17 amino acids. In DNA form, the CDR3 reads TGTGCCAGCAGTTACCCCCGGTGGAGGGCAGGGGGCAACGAGCAGTACTTC. Residues: CASSYPRWRAGGNEQYF.

The chain is built from TRBV28 and TRBJ2-7, with 9 bases that match TRBD1. The CDR3 runs 15 residues. Looked up from germline, CDR1 is MDHEN and CDR2 is SYDVKM. V dropped 3 bases and J dropped 4; count of bases not matched to a gene: 7. The CDR3 here is CASSFPGQGKYEQYF. CDR3 in DNA: TGTGCCAGCAGTTTTCCAGGACAGGGGAAGTACGAGCAGTACTTC.

The chain is built from TRBV12-3 or TRBV12-4 and TRBJ2-1, with unresolved D. CDR3 length: 14 residues. V shed 0 bases and J shed 7 bases, with 10 bases lying between them. Here the CDR3 reads CASSLALVANEQFF. CDR3 bases: TGTGCCAGCAGTTTAGCGCTGGTGGCAAATGAGCAGTTCTTC.

The chain links TRBV4-1 to TRBJ1-1; D unresolved. This CDR3 is built from 16 residues. Germline CDR1 MGHRA, CDR2 YSYEKL. Trimming shortened V by 0 bases and J by 1 base, and 12 bases separated the two germline ends. The CDR3, as DNA: TGCGCCAGCAGCCAAGATCAATCCCGGCGGAACACTGAAGCTTTCTTT. As protein: CASSQDQSRRNTEAFF.

The chain links TRBV18 to TRBJ2-7, with 12 bases aligning to TRBD1. CDR1 is KGHSH, CDR2 LQKENI, per germline. The V and J ends lost 6 bases and 11 bases, in that order; junction bases with no gene match: 11. The CDR3 has 14 residues. CDR3 loop: CASSTGTGGSIEYF. CDR3 sequence (DNA): TGTGCCAGCTCGACCGGGACAGGGGGCAGTATTGAGTACTTC.

The rearrangement links TRBV18 to TRBJ1-2, with 7 nucleotides matching TRBD1. CDR3 length: 13 residues. From germline, CDR1 is KGHSH and CDR2 LQKENI. The V segment lost 4 bases and the J segment 6 bases; nucleotides outside the gene matches: 5. The CDR3 DNA sequence: TGTGCCAGCTCACACAGGGGAGAAGATGGCTACACCTTC. Protein sequence: CASSHRGEDGYTF. Full variable domain (rest looked up from reference TRBV18 and TRBJ1-2): NAGVMQNPRHLVRRRGQEARLRCSPMKGHSHVYWYRQLPEEGLKFMVYLQKENIIDESGMPKERFSAEFPKEGPSILRIQQVVRGDSAAYFCASSHRGEDGYTFGSGTRLTVV.

The gene calls are TRBV6-6 and TRBJ1-2, with TRBD1 as a possible D gene (6 bases). Germline assignment: CDR1 MNHNY and CDR2 SVGAGI (reference sequence). Trimming removed 3 bases from V and 2 bases from J, with 10 bases in between. The CDR3 has 14 residues. The DNA for the CDR3 is TGTGCCAGCAGTTATGAGGACAGCAACTATGGCTACACCTTC. Translation: CASSYEDSNYGYTF.

Regarding this clonotype: A much larger clonotype is one base distant, so this may be a read error. This chain joins TRBV7-9 and TRBJ2-5; 9 bases agree with TRBD2. The V segment lost 5 bases and the J segment 4 bases; nucleotides outside the gene matches: 5. The germline CDR1 and CDR2 sequences are SEHNR and FQNEAQ (reference sequence). The CDR3 contains 14 residues. The CDR3 DNA reads as TGTGCCAGCAGCCCCCCTAGCGGGATAGAGACCCAGTACTTC. Protein: CASSPPSGIETQYF. Filled out from reference TRBV7-9 and TRBJ2-5, the complete variable domain reads DTGVSQNPRHKITKRGQNVTFRCDPISEHNRLYWYRQTLGQGPEFLTYFQNEAQLEKSRLLSDRFSAERPKGSFSTLEIQRTEQGDSAMYLCASSPPSGIETQYFGPGTRLLVL.

In this sample, this clonotype turned up a few times. The CDR3 region is CASSEYRGLGGTNTEAFF. CDR3 bases: TGTGCCAGCAGTGAATATAGAGGCCTAGGGGGGACGAACACTGAAGCTTTCTTT. V and J are TRBV25-1 and TRBJ1-1, with a tentative D call TRBD1 (6 bases). Germline V lookup: CDR1 MGHDK, CDR2 SYGVNS. CDR3 length equals 18 residues. Trimming removed 0 bases from V and 1 base from J, with 18 bases in between.

V gene TRBV20-1 combines with J gene TRBJ2-6; D ambiguous. There are 16 residues in the CDR3. Per the germline V gene, CDR1 is DFQATT and CDR2 is SNEGSKA (reference sequence). V was clipped by 2 bases and J by 2 bases, with 13 bases between them. The CDR3 DNA reads TGCAGTGCTAGACAGCTAACCTCCCCTGGGGCCAACGTCCTGACTTTC. Translated: CSARQLTSPGANVLTF.

J is TRBJ2-7 and V is TRBV7-2, with a weak D call TRBD2 (6 bases). Germline CDR1 is SGHTA and CDR2 is FQGNSA. The ends were cut back, 3 bases at V and 1 base at J, with 10 bases in the middle. This CDR3 comprises 14 residues. The CDR3 reads CASSFVAVSYEQYF. The CDR3 DNA follows: TGTGCCAGCAGCTTCGTAGCGGTGTCCTACGAGCAGTACTTC.

In nucleotides, the CDR3 is TGTGCCAGCAGTACGGACGGGAGGGGTCAGCCCCAGCATTTT. Translation: CASSTDGRGQPQHF. The chain joins TRBV2 to TRBJ1-5; perhaps TRBD1 as D (5 bases). Looked up from germline, CDR1 is SNHLY and CDR2 is FYNNEI. The CDR3 has 14 residues. V gave up 5 bases and J gave up 6 bases, with 14 bases separating them.

This clonotype was recorded a few times. J is TRBJ2-3 and V is TRBV5-1; D gene unclear. Germline CDR1 and CDR2: SGHRS and YFSETQ. This CDR3 is 14 amino acids long. V lost 6 bases and J lost 0, with 11 bases in between. As DNA, the CDR3 is TGCGCCAGCAACCAGCAGCCTAGCACAGATACGCAGTATTTT. Encoded protein: CASNQQPSTDTQYF.

The chain carries TRBV20-1 and TRBJ1-2; 7 bases line up with TRBD1. Germline values: CDR1 DFQATT, CDR2 SNEGSKA (reference sequence). This CDR3 has 15 residues. V was pared by 4 bases and J by 2 bases, with 10 bases of the junction left unmatched. CDR3 residues: CSAKGSRDRNYGYTF. The CDR3 DNA reads TGCAGTGCTAAGGGTTCCCGGGACAGAAACTATGGCTACACCTTC.

The J gene is TRBJ2-1, the V gene TRBV20-1; D possibly corresponds to TRBD2 (8 bases). Germline V gene data show CDR1 as DFQATT and CDR2 as SNEGSKA (reference sequence). CDR3 size: 17 residues. V lost 3 bases and J 10 bases, leaving 28 bases between the germline ends. The CDR3 protein is CSASDLAGVGPRGEQFF. CDR3 sequence (DNA): TGCAGTGCTAGCGATCTAGCGGGCGTTGGCCCCAGGGGGGAGCAGTTCTTC.